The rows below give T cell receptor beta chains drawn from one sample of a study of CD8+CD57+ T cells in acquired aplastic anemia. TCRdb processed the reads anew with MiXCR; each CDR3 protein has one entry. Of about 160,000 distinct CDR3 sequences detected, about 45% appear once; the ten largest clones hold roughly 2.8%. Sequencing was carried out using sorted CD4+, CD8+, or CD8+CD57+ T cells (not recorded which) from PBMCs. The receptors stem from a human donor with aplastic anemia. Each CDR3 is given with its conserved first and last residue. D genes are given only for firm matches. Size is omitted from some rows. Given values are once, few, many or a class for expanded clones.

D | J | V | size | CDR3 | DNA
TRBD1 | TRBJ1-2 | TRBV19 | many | CASSTTSRTGGSSGYTF | TGTGCCAGTAGTACCACGTCCCGGACAGGGGGCTCGTCTGGCTACACCTTC
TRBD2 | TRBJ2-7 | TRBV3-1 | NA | CASSPYGGGSYEQYF | TGTGCCAGCAGCCCCTACGGGGGGGGCTCCTACGAGCAGTACTTC
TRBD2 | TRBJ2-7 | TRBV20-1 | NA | CSATDKRGPTYEQYF | TGCAGTGCGACAGATAAGCGGGGGCCCACCTACGAGCAGTACTTC
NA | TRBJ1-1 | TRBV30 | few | CAQRQVTWVNTEAFF | TGTGCCCAGCGACAGGTGACGTGGGTGAACACTGAAGCTTTCTTT
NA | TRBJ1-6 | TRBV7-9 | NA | CASSSDGTTSPLHF | TGTGCCAGCAGCTCAGACGGGACCACCTCACCCCTCCACTTT
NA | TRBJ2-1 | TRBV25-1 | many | CASSERVGGNEQFF | TGTGCCAGCAGTGAACGGGTAGGGGGTAATGAGCAGTTCTTC
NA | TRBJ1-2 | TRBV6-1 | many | CASSEGSGTVYGYTF | TGTGCCAGCAGTGAAGGTAGCGGGACGGTTTATGGCTACACCTTC
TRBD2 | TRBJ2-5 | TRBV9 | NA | CASSYTWGGQETQYF | TGTGCCAGCAGCTACACCTGGGGAGGGCAAGAGACCCAGTACTTC
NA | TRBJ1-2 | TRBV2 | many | CASSLGQNYGYTF | TGTGCCAGCAGTTTAGGACAGAACTATGGCTACACCTTC
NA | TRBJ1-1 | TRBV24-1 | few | CARGRGTEAFF | TGTGCACGGGGGAGAGGCACTGAAGCTTTCTTT